This TCR beta chain emerged from a study of shared clonotypes between healthy human individuals. The repertoire was sequenced with immunoSEQ multiplex PCR; TCRdb's copy has only in-frame clones and lacks some. Here the sample spans around 1.5 million clones, roughly 98% being singletons. CDR1 is MNHNY, CDR2 SVGAGI, per germline (reference sequence). The CDR3 consists of 16 residues. Trimming left V 5 bases short and J 2 bases short, with 19 bases between. The chain combines TRBV6-6 with TRBJ2-7, with D maybe TRBD1 (6 bases). The sample taken for sequencing was naive CD4+ T cells sorted from blood. Subset: CD45RA+ positively selected. This TCR was recovered from a man between 25 and 39 years old in good health. In DNA, the CDR3 is TGTGCCAGCAGTCCTCAGACAGGTTTTGGACCCTACGAGCAGTACTTC. This translates into CASSPQTGFGPYEQYF.